This record covers a single T cell receptor (beta chain). The data belong to a study of shared T cell receptors in the human thymus. With V trimmed by 4 bases and J by 3 bases, 12 bases remained unmatched. This CDR3 comprises 17 residues. CDR1 is SGHVS and CDR2 is FQNEAQ in the germline V gene. Assay: immunoSEQ multiplex PCR; the TCRdb copy retains only in-frame clones and omits some. This sample carries about 660,000 clones, roughly 90% of them seen once, and the ten largest clones take approximately 0.011%. The same sample was also studied in work on human thymus T cells.

The rearrangement joins TRBV7-8 to TRBJ2-7, with 10 bases that match TRBD1. This TCR came from a boy under two years old with a congenital heart defect. The specimen was thymocytes. The CDR3 here is CASSSLGHGTGDYEQYF. In nucleotides, the CDR3 is TGTGCCAGCAGCTCACTAGGCCACGGGACAGGGGACTACGAGCAGTACTTC.